This T cell receptor (beta chain) was documented in a study of patients and donors after allogeneic stem cell transplantation (dated by TCRdb to about 2020). Libraries were constructed by RT-PCR. Sequencer: NextSeq 550. TCRdb reprocessed the public reads (quality trimming at Q25 with fastp, clone calling with MiXCR) and kept in-frame beta chains. CDR3 protein sequences are deduplicated, and each keeps its most common genes and DNA. The sample yields hundreds of thousands of distinct CDR3 sequences; 16% were counted once. The top ten constitute around 7.9% of the sample. Only a few counts were recorded for this clonotype. Its antigen target is currently unknown. Per-base quality was not reported, and no clone a single base away is much larger than it. Spanning cysteine to phenylalanine, the CDR3 consists of 15 amino acids. Only the CDR3 portion is preserved as DNA: 45 bases, with reading frame beginning at the first base. CDR1 and CDR2 are read off the germline V gene as KGHDR and SFDVKD. V is cut by 9 bases and J by 4 bases, and the space between the germline ends is 19 bases.

The TCR was taken from a human donor who was either an allogeneic HSCT recipient or a stem cell or donor lymphocyte infusion donor (not recorded which). It is not recorded whose cells these are; they may come from a transplant donor. Sequencing was done on a sample of blood, either unsorted or a sorted T cell fraction (not recorded which). The receptor chain draws on TRBV24-1 and TRBJ2-3; the D segment could be TRBD2, given 7 matching bases. The CDR3 amino acid sequence is: CATALGGGLADTQYF. Read as DNA, the sequence is TGTGCCACCGCGCTAGGGGGAGGGCTCGCAGATACGCAGTATTTT.